The clone carrying this T cell receptor (beta chain) was detected a few times. The sample originates from a study of T cell changes during pregnancy in multiple sclerosis. TCRdb's table, derived via immunoSEQ multiplex PCR, lists solely in-frame clones and lacks some. This sample has 100,000 or so clones; roughly nine tenths occur once, and the top ten carry 1.2%. Sequencing was performed on peripheral blood, taken in the second trimester of pregnancy. The sequence derives from a female donor with multiple sclerosis, enrolled in a pregnancy study.

CDR3 sequence (DNA): TGCAGTGCTAGAGGGACAGAAGCTTTCTTT. As protein: CSARGTEAFF. The chain links TRBV20-1 to TRBJ1-1; D is perhaps TRBD1 (5 bases). The CDR3 consists of 10 residues. V lost 1 base to trimming and J lost 8 bases, with 5 bases between them. CDR1 is DFQATT, CDR2 SNEGSKA, per germline (reference sequence).